These 30 T cell receptor beta chains share one sample of origin, sequenced in a study of T-cell reconstitution after alpha-beta-depleted transplantation in children (dated by TCRdb to between 2015 and 2016). This specimen's treatment or condition label, per the study, means: allogeneic hematopoietic cell transplantation with graft depleted of TCRalphabeta T cells and CD19 B cells. Libraries were prepared through PCR. TCRdb records Illumina HiSeq 2500 as the sequencer. TCR libraries were prepared with molecular barcoding, using unique molecular identifiers to normalize TCRbeta repertoire quantification. TCRdb reworked the public reads: Q25 trimming with fastp, MiXCR clone assembly, productive beta chains retained. Duplicate CDR3 protein sequences are folded into a single record with the most common DNA and genes. The sample table contains around 250,000 distinct CDR3 sequences; only one count was recorded for approximately 8.9% of them. Approximately 6% of the sample is held by the ten biggest clonotypes.

The source was PBMCs, mostly from graft donor cells, collected 180 days after TCRalphabeta/CD19-depleted stem cell transplant. The origin of the receptors is a male patient aged 10 to 17 who had a stem cell transplant for acute lymphoblastic leukemia, so the T cells may come from the graft donor.

This clonotype was detected a few times. The chain combines TRBV27 with TRBJ2-1; D is possibly TRBD2 (5 bases). This CDR3 spans 17 amino acids. V was cut by 5 bases and J by 4 bases, with 21 bases left in between. From germline, CDR1 is MNHEY and CDR2 SMNVEV (reference sequence). CDR3 protein: CASSPDLLERVYNEQFF. The CDR3 DNA follows: TGTGCCAGCAGTCCTGACCTCCTAGAGAGGGTTTACAATGAGCAGTTCTTC.

This clonotype occurred many times. This chain links TRBV12-3 or TRBV12-4 with TRBJ2-7; 8 positions agree with TRBD2. J was trimmed by 2 bases and V by 2 bases; bases with no gene match: 5. The CDR3 loop spans 15 amino acids. The CDR3 reads CASSLYQRGPYEQYF. Here the CDR3 DNA reads TGTGCCAGCAGTTTATACCAGCGGGGGCCCTACGAGCAGTACTTC.

V is TRBV28 and J is TRBJ2-7; D is unclear. This CDR3 region has 11 residues. Trimming pared 3 bases from V and 4 bases from J, leaving 4 bases between. Germline CDR1 and CDR2: MDHEN and SYDVKM. DNA for the CDR3: TGTGCCAGCAGTTTTCTATACGAGCAGTACTTC. As protein: CASSFLYEQYF.

On this clonotype itself: A read error may be the cause here, since a much bigger clone is one base away. V is TRBV9 and J is TRBJ2-3, with 9 bases aligning to TRBD2. The CDR3 runs 16 residues. With 4 bases clipped from V and 1 base from J, the junction kept 7 bases outside the gene matches. Germline CDR1 SGDLS, CDR2 YYNGEE. The CDR3 is CASSPRTSVGTDTQYF. In nucleotides, the CDR3 is TGTGCCAGCAGCCCCAGGACTAGCGTTGGCACAGATACGCAGTATTTT.

This clonotype appeared a few times. The genes are TRBV23-1 and TRBJ1-4, with 10 bases that match TRBD1. TRBV23-1 is reported as an ORF; its role is uncertain. V lost 6 bases and J lost 8; bases outside the gene matches: 12. This CDR3 spans 16 amino acids. CDR3 in amino acids: CASSSPGTGDREKLFF. CDR3 bases: TGCGCCAGCAGCTCTCCCGGGACAGGGGATAGAGAAAAACTGTTTTTT.

This clonotype was seen many times. This chain connects TRBV10-3 to TRBJ1-5; D is ambiguous. Trimming cost V 0 bases and J 4 bases, with 7 bases left between them. Germline CDR1 ENHRY, CDR2 SYGVKD. The CDR3 length is 14 residues. This CDR3 is CAISESEWNQPQHF. The DNA of the CDR3 is TGTGCCATCAGTGAGTCGGAATGGAATCAGCCCCAGCATTTT.

This clonotype appeared many times. The rearrangement joins TRBV20-1 to TRBJ2-5; D unclear. Per the germline V gene, CDR1 is DFQATT and CDR2 is SNEGSKA (reference sequence). Trimming removed 3 bases from V and 2 bases from J, with 7 bases in between. This CDR3 spans 12 amino acids. The CDR3 DNA reads TGCAGTGCTAGGGGTCCACAAGAGACCCAGTACTTC. Translating gives CSARGPQETQYF.

This clonotype was recorded many times. The chain combines TRBV7-9 with TRBJ2-3, with 11 bases aligning to TRBD2. V shed 3 bases, J shed 6 bases, and the junction held 8 bases outside the gene matches. Per germline, CDR1 SEHNR and CDR2 FQNEAQ (reference sequence). The CDR3 extends over 16 amino acids. This chain's CDR3 is CASSFILAGAWDTQYF. For the CDR3, the DNA is TGTGCCAGCAGCTTTATACTAGCGGGGGCGTGGGATACGCAGTATTTT.

This clonotype was seen repeatedly, ten times or more. The chain has TRBV7-2 and TRBJ1-3; 9 nucleotides agree with TRBD1. CDR3 length equals 15 residues. The V gene end was trimmed by 5 bases and the J gene end by 4 bases; junction bases not matched to a gene: 6. Germline V gene lookup returns CDR1 SGHTA and CDR2 FQGNSA. The CDR3 reads CASSPGTGRGNTIYF. CDR3 in DNA: TGTGCCAGCAGCCCCGGGACAGGGAGGGGAAACACCATATATTTT.

In its sample, this clonotype was seen many times. The chain is built from TRBV2 and TRBJ1-5, with D unresolved. Between the trimmed V and J ends, which lost 2 bases and 3 bases, there was a span of 11 bases. Germline CDR1 reads SNHLY; CDR2 reads FYNNEI. This CDR3 is 15 amino acids long. This CDR3 reads CASSEPRADNQPQHF. The CDR3 DNA reads as TGTGCCAGCAGTGAACCCCGGGCAGACAATCAGCCCCAGCATTTT.

This clonotype was counted many times. The chain employs TRBV6-2 or TRBV6-3 and TRBJ1-6; 8 bases line up with TRBD1. The trim removed 4 bases at V and 8 bases at J, leaving 4 bases unmatched. This CDR3 has 14 residues. Germline loops: CDR1 MNHEY, CDR2 SVGEGT. This chain's CDR3 is CASSSDRGDSPLHF. For the CDR3, the DNA is TGTGCCAGCAGTTCCGACAGGGGTGATTCACCCCTCCACTTT.

The rearrangement links TRBV27 to TRBJ2-1; TRBD2 aligns across 12 bases. Germline V lookup: CDR1 MNHEY, CDR2 SMNVEV (reference sequence). The CDR3 sequence is 15 residues long. V lost 2 bases, J lost 6 bases, and 2 bases stayed unmatched. The CDR3 reads CASSLRLAGANEQFF. CDR3 sequence (DNA): TGTGCCAGCAGTTTAAGACTAGCGGGAGCCAATGAGCAGTTCTTC.

About this clonotype: This clone may be a read error of a much larger clone one base away. The genes are TRBV7-3 and TRBJ2-5; 7 bases are a match to TRBD2. This CDR3 spans 19 amino acids. CDR1 SGHTA and CDR2 FQGTGA come from the germline V gene. Here the CDR3 reads CTSSPLGYPGLRAGETQYF. The CDR3 coding sequence is TGTACCAGCAGCCCCCTCGGGTATCCGGGACTAAGGGCCGGAGAGACCCAGTACTTC.

Of note for this clonotype: One base away lies a much larger clone, so this may be a sequencing read error. The chain has TRBV5-1 and TRBJ1-1; 7 bases agree with TRBD1. The V gene's germline CDR1 is SGHRS and CDR2 YFSETQ. The CDR3 length is 14 residues. With 4 bases clipped from V and 3 bases from J, the junction kept 6 bases outside the gene matches. CDR3 nucleotide sequence: TGCGCCAGCAGCCCCGGGACAGACTACACTGAAGCTTTCTTT. This sequence encodes CASSPGTDYTEAFF. Together with reference TRBV5-1 and TRBJ1-1, the CDR3 gives the full variable domain: KAGVTQTPRYLIKTRGQQVTLSCSPISGHRSVSWYQQTPGQGLQFLFEYFSETQRNKGNFPGRFSGRQFSNSRSEMNVSTLELGDSALYLCASSPGTDYTEAFFGQGTRLTVV.

This clonotype has ten or more counts. The gene calls are TRBV28 and TRBJ2-3, with no clear D. Trimming left V 6 bases short and J 0 bases short, with 10 bases between. The CDR3 sequence is 14 residues long. Germline CDR1 MDHEN, CDR2 SYDVKM. The CDR3 reads CASRRPLSTDTQYF. DNA for the CDR3: TGTGCCAGCAGGAGGCCGCTAAGCACAGATACGCAGTATTTT.

Notes on this clonotype: It may be a read error: a sequence one base away is much more abundant. V and J are TRBV27 and TRBJ2-1; tentatively, D is TRBD2 (5 bases). Germline V CDR1 and CDR2: MNHEY, SMNVEV (reference sequence). The V end was cut by 4 bases, the J end by 5 bases, with 15 bases between. This CDR3 is built from 15 residues. DNA for the CDR3: TGTGCCAGCAGTTGGGCACTAGTCCCGAACAATGAGCAGTTCTTC. This encodes CASSWALVPNNEQFF.

The chain carries TRBV7-8 and TRBJ2-7, with 7 nucleotides matching TRBD2. Trimming at V came to 5 bases and at J to 1 base, leaving 8 bases not matched to a gene. From germline, CDR1 is SGHVS and CDR2 FQNEAQ. CDR3 size: 15 residues. DNA of the CDR3: TGTGCCAGCAGCCCAGGACGGGGGGTATCCTACGAGCAGTACTTC. As protein: CASSPGRGVSYEQYF.

This clonotype occurred many times. This chain links TRBV28 with TRBJ1-5; 7 bases are a match to TRBD1. Germline trimming cut 4 bases from V and 2 bases from J; bases unmatched to any gene: 5. This CDR3 region has 15 residues. Germline CDR1 MDHEN, CDR2 SYDVKM. The CDR3 loop is CASSSTGRGNQPQHF. The DNA of the CDR3 is TGTGCCAGCAGTTCGACAGGGAGAGGCAATCAGCCCCAGCATTTT.

This clonotype was picked up many times. One end of the junction varies from germline; a read error may be responsible. This chain uses TRBV10-3 with TRBJ2-7; D is tentatively TRBD1 or TRBD2 (5 bases each). The CDR3 loop spans 14 amino acids. Germline lookup yields CDR1 ENHRY and CDR2 SYGVKD. The CDR3 sequence: CPIKGMGVPYEQYF. DNA of the CDR3: TGTCCCATCAAAGGGATGGGGGTACCCTACGAGCAGTACTTC.

This clonotype appeared a few times. The V call is TRBV7-9, the J call TRBJ2-1; 7 nucleotides match TRBD1. CDR3 length equals 15 residues. CDR1 and CDR2 from the germline V gene are SEHNR and FQNEAQ (reference sequence). J lost 0 bases, V lost 5 bases, and 4 bases had no gene match. DNA of the CDR3: TGTGCCAGCAGCCCTAACAGGGGCTCCTACAATGAGCAGTTCTTC. Translated, it gives CASSPNRGSYNEQFF.

This clonotype occurred many times. The chain couples TRBV3-1 to TRBJ1-1; weak D call: TRBD1 (6 bases). The V gene lost 2 bases and the J gene lost 5 bases, with 15 bases spanning the gap. The CDR3 has 15 residues. Germline CDR1 and CDR2: LGHDT and YNNKEL (reference sequence). CDR3 residues: CASSQKPGGRTEAFF. The CDR3 DNA is TGTGCCAGCAGCCAAAAGCCTGGGGGGCGTACTGAAGCTTTCTTT.

Regarding this clonotype: It may be a read error: a sequence one base away is much more abundant. This chain uses TRBV5-5 with TRBJ1-1; D is unclear. Per germline, CDR1 SGHKS and CDR2 YYEKEE (reference sequence). CDR3 length: 16 residues. CDR3 nucleotides: TGTGTCAGCAGCTCTAGTTGGCTGGTTTTGAACACTGAAGCTTTCTTT. Protein product: CVSSSSWLVLNTEAFF.

This clonotype was counted at least ten times. The V and J genes are TRBV24-1 and TRBJ2-3; D possibly corresponds to TRBD2 (5 bases). The CDR3 sequence is 15 residues long. Trimming stripped 3 bases from V and 2 bases from J, with 11 bases between. CDR1 is KGHDR and CDR2 is SFDVKD in the germline V gene. DNA of the CDR3: TGTGCCACCAGTGATCTAAGCGGTCTCACAGATACGCAGTATTTT. This encodes CATSDLSGLTDTQYF.

Many counts were recorded for this clonotype. This chain links TRBV9 with TRBJ2-7, with 9 bases matching TRBD1. CDR1 is SGDLS and CDR2 is YYNGEE in the germline V gene. The trim removed 3 bases at V and 3 bases at J, leaving 7 bases unmatched. The CDR3 loop spans 15 amino acids. CDR3 DNA: TGTGCCAGCAGCGACCGGGACAGGGACTACTACGAGCAGTACTTC. This gives the protein CASSDRDRDYYEQYF.

This clonotype was seen many times. The gene calls are TRBV20-1 and TRBJ1-1; 7 nucleotides agree with TRBD1. The junction had 2 bases not matched to a gene; V was cut back by 0 bases and J by 1 base. CDR1 DFQATT and CDR2 SNEGSKA come from the germline V gene (reference sequence). The CDR3 runs 14 residues. In nucleotides, the CDR3 is TGCAGTGCTAGAGATGGGGACAGGAACACTGAAGCTTTCTTT. It encodes CSARDGDRNTEAFF.

This clonotype was observed many times. The V and J genes are TRBV25-1 and TRBJ1-1, with D possibly matching TRBD1 (5 bases). This CDR3 is built from 12 residues. In germline, CDR1 is MGHDK, CDR2 SYGVNS. Trimming cost V 8 bases and J 8 bases, with 15 bases left between them. The CDR3 sequence: CASQWRGEEAFF. Here the CDR3 DNA reads TGTGCCAGCCAGTGGAGGGGAGAAGAAGCTTTCTTT.

This clonotype came up many times. The chain is built from TRBV9 and TRBJ2-7; D not certain. This CDR3 region has 15 residues. Trimming took off 0 bases at V and 2 bases at J, with 12 bases between the two ends. Germline V lookup: CDR1 SGDLS, CDR2 YYNGEE. CDR3 DNA: TGTGCCAGCAGCGTAGAACGTGACGGAGCCTACGAGCAGTACTTC. This encodes CASSVERDGAYEQYF.

This clonotype was seen at least ten times. The chain couples TRBV20-1 to TRBJ2-1; 13 bases match TRBD2. After removal of 5 bases from V and 3 bases from J, the junction contained 7 bases not matched to a gene. Per germline, CDR1 DFQATT and CDR2 SNEGSKA (reference sequence). There are 16 residues in the CDR3. Here the CDR3 DNA reads TGCAGTGCTTTTCGGACTAGCGGGGGCCTCTACAATGAGCAGTTCTTC. It codes for CSAFRTSGGLYNEQFF.

The V gene is TRBV20-1, the J gene TRBJ2-1; 11 bases are a match to TRBD2. J lost 2 bases, V lost 3 bases, and 3 bases had no gene match. This CDR3 is built from 15 residues. Germline V CDR1 and CDR2: DFQATT, SNEGSKA (reference sequence). The CDR3, as DNA: TGCAGTGCTAGTAGCGGGAGGGCCCCCTACAATGAGCAGTTCTTC. It yields the protein CSASSGRAPYNEQFF.

This clonotype was counted at least ten times. The V and J genes are TRBV10-3 and TRBJ1-1; no firm D call. The CDR3 runs to 12 residues. The V gene lost 6 bases and the J gene lost 6 bases, with 11 bases spanning the gap. CDR1 is ENHRY and CDR2 is SYGVKD in the germline V gene. The CDR3 region is CAIREDGSEAFF. As DNA, the CDR3 is TGTGCCATCAGGGAAGATGGCTCTGAAGCTTTCTTT.